Presented here are 4 T cell receptor beta chains from one specimen sequenced in a study of T cells in Graves' hyperthyroidism and ophthalmopathy. Amplification yielded TCR beta CDR3 regions, with RNA transcripts as the source. HTBI primers were the set used in a first-round RT-PCR of the TCR CDR3. TCRdb used MiXCR to reprocess the multiplex PCR reads, holding one entry per CDR3 protein. The repertoire holds hundreds of thousands of distinct CDR3 sequences, with approximately 14% as singletons. Sequenced input: blood. Receptors originate from a man between 18 and 29 years old with Graves' ophthalmopathy.

The table lists this clonotype with many counts. CDR3 loop: CASSFGGHSAEAFF. The CDR3, as DNA: TGTGCCAGCAGTTTCGGGGGCCATTCCGCTGAAGCTTTCTTT. The chain joins TRBV12-3 or TRBV12-4 to TRBJ1-1, with D tentatively TRBD1 (6 bases). Trimming left V 3 bases short and J 6 bases short, with 14 bases between. The CDR3 totals 14 residues.

This clonotype was found many times. V gene TRBV4-2 combines with J gene TRBJ2-2, with 7 bases aligning to TRBD2. This CDR3 spans 15 amino acids. Looked up from germline, CDR1 is LGHNA and CDR2 is YNFKEQ. The V and J ends lost 0 bases and 5 bases, in that order; junction bases with no gene match: 3. CDR3 loop: CASSQDHGGTGELFF. CDR3 in DNA: TGTGCCAGCAGCCAAGATCACGGGGGGACCGGGGAGCTGTTTTTT.

This clonotype was seen repeatedly, ten times or more. The V call is TRBV13, the J call TRBJ2-1; unclear D gene. Trimming took off 4 bases at V and 7 bases at J, with 8 bases between the two ends. CDR1 and CDR2 (germline): PRHDT, FYEKMQ (reference sequence). The CDR3 has 12 residues. The CDR3 loop is CASSSPANEQFF. The DNA for the CDR3 is TGTGCCAGCAGCTCGCCGGCAAATGAGCAGTTCTTC.

Ten or more counts support this clonotype. The genes are TRBV3-1 and TRBJ1-6; weak D call: TRBD1 (6 bases). Trimming shortened V by 1 base and J by 7 bases, and 14 bases separated the two germline ends. From germline, CDR1 is LGHDT and CDR2 YNNKEL (reference sequence). The CDR3 covers 16 residues. This CDR3 reads CASSQAGAGANSPLHF. CDR3 DNA sequence: TGTGCCAGCAGCCAAGCCGGGGCAGGGGCGAATTCACCCCTCCACTTT.